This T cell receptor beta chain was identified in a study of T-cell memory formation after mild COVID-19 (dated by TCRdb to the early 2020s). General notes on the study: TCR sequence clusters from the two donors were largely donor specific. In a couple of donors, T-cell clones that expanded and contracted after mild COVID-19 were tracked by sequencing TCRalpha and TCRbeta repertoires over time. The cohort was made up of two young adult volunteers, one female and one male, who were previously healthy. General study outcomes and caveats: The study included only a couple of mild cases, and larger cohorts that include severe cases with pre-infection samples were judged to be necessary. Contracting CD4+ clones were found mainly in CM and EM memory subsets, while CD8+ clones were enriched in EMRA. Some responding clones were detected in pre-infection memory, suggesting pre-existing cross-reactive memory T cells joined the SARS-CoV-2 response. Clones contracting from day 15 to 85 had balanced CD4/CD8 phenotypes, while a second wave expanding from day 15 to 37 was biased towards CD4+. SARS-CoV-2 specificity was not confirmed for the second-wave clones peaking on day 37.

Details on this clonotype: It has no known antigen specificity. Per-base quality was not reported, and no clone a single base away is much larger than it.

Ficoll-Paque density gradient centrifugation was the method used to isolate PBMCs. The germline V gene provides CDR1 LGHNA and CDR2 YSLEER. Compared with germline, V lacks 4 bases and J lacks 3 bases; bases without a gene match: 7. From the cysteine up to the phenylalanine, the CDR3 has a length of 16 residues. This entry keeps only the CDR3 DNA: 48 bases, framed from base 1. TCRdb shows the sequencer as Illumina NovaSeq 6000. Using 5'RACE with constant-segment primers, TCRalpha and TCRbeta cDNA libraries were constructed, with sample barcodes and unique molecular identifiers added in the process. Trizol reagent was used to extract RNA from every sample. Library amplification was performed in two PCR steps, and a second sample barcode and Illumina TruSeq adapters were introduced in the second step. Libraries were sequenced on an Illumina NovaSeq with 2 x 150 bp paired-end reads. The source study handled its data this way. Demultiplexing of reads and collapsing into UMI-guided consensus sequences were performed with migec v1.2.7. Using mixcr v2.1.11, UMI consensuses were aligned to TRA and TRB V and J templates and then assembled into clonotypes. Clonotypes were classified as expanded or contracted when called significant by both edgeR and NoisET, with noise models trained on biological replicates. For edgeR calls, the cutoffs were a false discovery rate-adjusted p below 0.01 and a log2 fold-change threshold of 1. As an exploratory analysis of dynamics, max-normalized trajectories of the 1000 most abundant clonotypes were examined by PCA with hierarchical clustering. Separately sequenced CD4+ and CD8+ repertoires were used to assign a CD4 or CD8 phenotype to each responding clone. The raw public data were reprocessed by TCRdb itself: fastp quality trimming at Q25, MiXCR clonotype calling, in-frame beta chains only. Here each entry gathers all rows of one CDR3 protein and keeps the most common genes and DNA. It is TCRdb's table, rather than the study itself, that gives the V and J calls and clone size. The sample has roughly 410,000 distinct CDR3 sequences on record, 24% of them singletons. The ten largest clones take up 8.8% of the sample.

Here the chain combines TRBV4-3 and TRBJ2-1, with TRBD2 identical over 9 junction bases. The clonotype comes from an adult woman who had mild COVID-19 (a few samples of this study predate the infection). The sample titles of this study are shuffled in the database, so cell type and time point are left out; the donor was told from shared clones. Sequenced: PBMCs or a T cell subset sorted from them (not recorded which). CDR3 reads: CASSRNSGSGYNEQFF. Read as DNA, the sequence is TGCGCCAGCAGCCGAAATAGCGGGAGCGGCTACAATGAGCAGTTCTTC.